One sample yielded the 4 T cell receptor beta chains listed below, sequenced in a study of monozygotic twins with inflammatory bowel disease. Following a re-call of the 5' RACE reads, TCRdb has one entry per CDR3 protein and lacks DNA. The sample includes about 160,000 distinct CDR3 sequences. Sequenced input: blood. All receptors derive from a human donor with ulcerative colitis or Crohn's disease, or a healthy co-twin of an affected twin (not recorded which).

V is TRBV5-1 and J is TRBJ1-6; lacking DNA, the TRBD1 call made by TCRdb goes unchecked. The V gene's germline CDR1 is SGHRS and CDR2 YFSETQ. The CDR3 has 16 residues. CDR3 region: CASSLVGSGGHSPLHF.

J is TRBJ2-5 and V is TRBV10-3; the TRBD2 assignment by TCRdb is unverifiable without DNA. CDR1 ENHRY and CDR2 SYGVKD come from the germline V gene. This CDR3 contains 14 residues. The CDR3 loop is CAISFGTSRETQYF.

The chain employs TRBV20-1 and TRBJ2-5; the TCRdb call, TRBD2, lacks DNA for checking. This CDR3 has 14 amino acids. The germline CDR1 and CDR2 sequences are DFQATT and SNEGSKA (reference sequence). The CDR3 loop reads CSARRTSGEGAQYF.

The CDR3 here is CASSRVGKNIQYF. The V call is TRBV12-3 or TRBV12-4, the J call TRBJ2-4. This CDR3 has 13 amino acids.